This T cell receptor beta chain is from a study of beta chain features in type 1 diabetes. Only a few counts were recorded for this clone. Its antigen is currently unknown. The junction had 3 bases not matched to a gene; V was cut back by 4 bases and J by 3 bases. The CDR3 consists of 15 residues. Per germline, CDR1 SGHDN and CDR2 FVKESK. Every isolated RNA sample was fully reverse transcribed, so sequencing captured expressed TCRB transcripts. Sequencing used immunoSEQ multiplex PCR; TCRdb keeps in-frame clones, though not all of them. Of about 660,000 clones in the sample, more than 13% were seen once. Regarding the study as a whole: In all four CD4+ subsets, TCRB CDR3 length was significantly, moderately reduced in type 1 diabetes.

Only one heparinised blood draw was taken per donor, and its volume averaged approximately 0.11 L. The TCR comes from a man in his late teens or twenties with type 1 diabetes. Sequenced: naive CD4+ T cells from blood. The chain recombines TRBV14 with TRBJ2-1, with 10 positions matching TRBD1. CDR3 amino acids: CASSPGQGSYNEQFF. CDR3 DNA sequence: TGTGCCAGCAGCCCGGGACAGGGGAGCTACAATGAGCAGTTCTTC.